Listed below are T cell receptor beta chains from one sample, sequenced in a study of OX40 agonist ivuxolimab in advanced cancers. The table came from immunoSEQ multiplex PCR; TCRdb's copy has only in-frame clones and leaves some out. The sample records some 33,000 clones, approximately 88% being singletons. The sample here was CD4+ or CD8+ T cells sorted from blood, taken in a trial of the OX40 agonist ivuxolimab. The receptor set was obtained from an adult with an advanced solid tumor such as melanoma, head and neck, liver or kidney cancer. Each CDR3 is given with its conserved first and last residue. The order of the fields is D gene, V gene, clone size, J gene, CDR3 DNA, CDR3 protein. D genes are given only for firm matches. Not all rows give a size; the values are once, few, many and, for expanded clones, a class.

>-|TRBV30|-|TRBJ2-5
TGTGCCTGGAGTGGGGGGACCCAGTACTTC
CAWSGGTQYF
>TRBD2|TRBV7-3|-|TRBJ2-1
TGTGCCAGCAGCCCAGGGACTAGCGGGAGATATGAGCAGTTCTTC
CASSPGTSGRYEQFF
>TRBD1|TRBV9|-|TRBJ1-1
TGTGCCAGCAGCGTTGGACAGGGTGGTGGCACTGAAGCTTTCTTT
CASSVGQGGGTEAFF
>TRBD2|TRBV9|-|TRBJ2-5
TGTGCCAGCAGCGTAGCTGGAATAGCGGGACTGGAGACCCAGTACTTC
CASSVAGIAGLETQYF
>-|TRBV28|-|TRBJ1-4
TGTGCCAGCAGTATTCCCCGGGGCGCAACTAATGAAAAACTGTTTTTT
CASSIPRGATNEKLFF
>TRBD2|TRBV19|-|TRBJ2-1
TGTGCCAGTAAACTAGCGGGAGTCAATGAGCAGTTCTTC
CASKLAGVNEQFF
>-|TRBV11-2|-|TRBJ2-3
TGTGCCAGCAGCTTTTCCCATACGCAGTATTTT
CASSFSHTQYF
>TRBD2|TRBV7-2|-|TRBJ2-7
TGTGCCAGCAGCCCTAGCGGGTACGAGCAGTACTTC
CASSPSGYEQYF
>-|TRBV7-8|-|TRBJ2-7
TGTGCCAGCAGCCCCATTGGCTACGAGCAGTACTTC
CASSPIGYEQYF
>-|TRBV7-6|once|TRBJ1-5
TGTGCCAGCAGTCTGGGGGGGACCGGGCAGCCCCAGCATTTT
CASSLGGTGQPQHF
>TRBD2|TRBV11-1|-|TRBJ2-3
TGTGCCAGCAGTTTCCTAGCGGGGGGGCCGTTGGATACGCAGTATTTT
CASSFLAGGPLDTQYF
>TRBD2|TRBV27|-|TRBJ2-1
TGTGCCAGCAGTCCAATCGGGACTAGCGGGTGGTCCTACAATGAGCAGTTCTTC
CASSPIGTSGWSYNEQFF
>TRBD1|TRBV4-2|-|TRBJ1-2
TGTGCCAGCAGTTACAAGGGGACCTTTACAGGGGTGAATGGCTACACCTTC
CASSYKGTFTGVNGYTF
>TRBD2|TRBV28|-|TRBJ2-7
TGTGCCAGCAGGGTTACTAGCGGGAGATCCTACGAGCAGTACTTC
CASRVTSGRSYEQYF
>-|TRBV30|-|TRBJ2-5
TGTGCCTGGAGGGCGGGGACCCAAGAGACCCAGTACTTC
CAWRAGTQETQYF
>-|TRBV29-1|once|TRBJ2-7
TGCAGCGGTCAGGTCACCCCTCGGGAAGAGCAGTACTTC
CSGQVTPREEQYF
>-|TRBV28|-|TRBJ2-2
TGTGCCAGCAGTGCGTCCGTGGCCGGGGAGCTGTTTTTT
CASSASVAGELFF
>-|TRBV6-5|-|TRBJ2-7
TGTGCCAGCAGTGACAGCTACGAGCAGTACTTC
CASSDSYEQYF
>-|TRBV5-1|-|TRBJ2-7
TGCGCCAGCAGCTTGGGATTAGGACAGCTCTCCTACGAGCAGTACTTC
CASSLGLGQLSYEQYF
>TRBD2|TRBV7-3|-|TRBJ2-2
TGTGCCAGCAGCTTAATTAGTCCGGATAGCGGGACCGGGGAGCTGTTTTTT
CASSLISPDSGTGELFF
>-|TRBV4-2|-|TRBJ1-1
TGTGCCAGCAGCCAAGAATTGTGGAACACTGAAGCTTTCTTT
CASSQELWNTEAFF
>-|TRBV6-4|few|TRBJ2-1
TGTGCCAGCAGTGACACCGCTGGGGCGGATGAGCAGTTCTTC
CASSDTAGADEQFF
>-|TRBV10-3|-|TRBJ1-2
TGTGCCATCAGGGAAACAGGCAAGAACTATGGCTACACCTTC
CAIRETGKNYGYTF
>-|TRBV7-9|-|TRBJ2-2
TGTGCCACCCGGTCTCAGGAGCTGTTTTTT
CATRSQELFF